This paragraph covers one T cell receptor (beta chain) sequence. The data originate from a study of blood T cell repertoires in COVID-19. At the level of the study: Collection of acute and convalescent COVID-19 samples took place in the United States, Italy and Spain.

Per the study methods: Amplification of reference gene primers was used by the study to estimate nucleated cell counts. Assay: immunoSEQ multiplex PCR; the TCRdb copy retains only in-frame clones and omits some. Clone size and V and J calls were adopted from that table, with D and trimming inferred from the DNA. Here the sample spans about 410,000 clones, about nine tenths being singletons. What was sequenced was peripheral blood. The receptor was derived from a young woman with active or convalescent COVID-19.

The CDR3 DNA is TGTGCCTGGAGTGGGCTCGAGGTGGGGCCGGAGAAACTGTTTTTT. Translating it yields CAWSGLEVGPEKLFF. The chain carries TRBV30 and TRBJ1-4; TRBD1 is a possible D gene (5 bases). This CDR3 spans 15 amino acids. Trimming left V 1 base short and J 11 bases short, with 20 bases between. Per the germline V gene, CDR1 is GTSNPN and CDR2 is SVGIG (reference sequence). The full variable domain, rest sourced from reference TRBV30 and TRBJ1-4, is SQTIHQWPATLVQPVGSPLSLECTVEGTSNPNLYWYRQAAGRGLQLLFYSVGIGQISSEVPQNLSASRPQDRQFILSSKKLLLSDSGFYLCAWSGLEVGPEKLFFGSGTQLSVL.